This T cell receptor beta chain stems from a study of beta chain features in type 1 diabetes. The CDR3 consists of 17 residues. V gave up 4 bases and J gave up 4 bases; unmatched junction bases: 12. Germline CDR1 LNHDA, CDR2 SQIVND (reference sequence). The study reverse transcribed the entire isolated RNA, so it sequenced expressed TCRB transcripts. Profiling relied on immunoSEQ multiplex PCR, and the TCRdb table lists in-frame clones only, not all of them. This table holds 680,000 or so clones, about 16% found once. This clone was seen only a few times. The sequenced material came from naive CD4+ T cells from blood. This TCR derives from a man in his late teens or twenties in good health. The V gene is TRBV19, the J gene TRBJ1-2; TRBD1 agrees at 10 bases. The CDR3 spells CASSTTHGTGDFYGYTF. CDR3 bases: TGTGCCAGTAGTACCACCCACGGGACAGGGGACTTCTATGGCTACACCTTC.